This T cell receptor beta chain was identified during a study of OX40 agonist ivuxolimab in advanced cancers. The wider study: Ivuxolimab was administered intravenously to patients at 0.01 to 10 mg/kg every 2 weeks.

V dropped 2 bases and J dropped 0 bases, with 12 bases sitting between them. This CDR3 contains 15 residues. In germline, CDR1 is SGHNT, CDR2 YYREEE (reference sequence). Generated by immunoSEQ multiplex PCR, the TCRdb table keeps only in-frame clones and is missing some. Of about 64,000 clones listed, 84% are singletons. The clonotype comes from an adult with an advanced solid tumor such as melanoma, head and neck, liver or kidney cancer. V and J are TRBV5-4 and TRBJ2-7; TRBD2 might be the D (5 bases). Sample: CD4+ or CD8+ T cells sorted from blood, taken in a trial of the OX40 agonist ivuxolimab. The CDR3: CASSFAGESSYEQYF. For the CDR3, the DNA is TGTGCCAGCAGCTTCGCGGGTGAGAGCTCCTACGAGCAGTACTTC.